This TCR beta chain was captured by sequencing in a study of T cell responses to AZD1222 COVID-19 vaccine. The protocol was immunoSEQ multiplex PCR, while the TCRdb copy is restricted to in-frame clones and leaves out a portion. The table includes roughly 100,000 clones, 82% detected once. General observations from the study: Nearly half of spike-specific TCRs reportedly target unmutated variant regions. Only after the peak T cell response were repertoires sampled. Donors were mostly white British, more females; clonal diversity possibly underestimated.

The CDR3 has 15 amino acids. The germline V gene encodes CDR1 KGHSH and CDR2 LQKENI. The J segment lost 8 bases and the V segment lost 6 bases, leaving 6 bases of the junction unmatched. This clone was observed once. Its matching antigen is unknown. This TCR was sampled from an adult in good health. Sequencing used peripheral blood, obtained on day 0 of AZD1222 vaccination. J is TRBJ2-1 and V is TRBV18; 14 bases fit TRBD2. DNA of the CDR3: TGTGCCAGCTCGGCCGGGACTAGCGGGGGTGATGAGCAGTTCTTC. It encodes CASSAGTSGGDEQFF.